The clone carrying this TCR beta chain has just a few counts. As yet, its antigen is unknown. V lost 0 bases, J lost 0 bases, and 13 bases lay in between. This CDR3 comprises 17 residues. Germline loops: CDR1 MGHRA, CDR2 YSYEKL. The data were taken from a study of T-cell memory formation after mild COVID-19. Study results and limitations: Whether second-wave clones peaking at day 37 were SARS-CoV-2 specific went unconfirmed.

TCRdb reprocessed the 5' RACE reads with MiXCR, giving one entry per CDR3 protein. Among a few hundred thousand distinct CDR3 sequences, around 27% were seen once, and the ten largest hold less than 15%. Material: PBMCs or a T cell subset sorted from them (not recorded which). The TCR comes from an adult woman who had mild COVID-19 (a few samples of this study predate the infection). Cell type and time point are not known. The chain is built from TRBV4-1 and TRBJ2-3; D call uncertain. In DNA form, the CDR3 reads TGCGCCAGCAGCCAAGAATCTTTGACAACTAGCACAGATACGCAGTATTTT. Amino acid sequence: CASSQESLTTSTDTQYF.